The source of this TCR beta chain is a study of cytomegalovirus exposure and HLA in healthy donors. Study-level findings and limits: Later analysis revealed greater clonal expansion in HLA-associated TCR beta chains than in equally common others. Some TCR beta chains (about 180 of them) were listed as cytomegalovirus-associated. Confirmation was obtained in vitro that a few CMV-associated chains are specific for CMV antigens. In a later analysis, across HLA loci, associated TCR counts were highest for DRB1, lowest for HLA-C.

On this clone itself: Its antigen is not identified.

It was with 60 Vbeta and 13 Jbeta primers that the PCR ran. Method: immunoSEQ multiplex PCR; TCRdb's copy keeps in-frame clones and lacks some. The sample consists of fewer than 250,000 clones, about 81% of them appearing once. This CDR3 is built from 15 residues. V was shortened by 2 bases and J by 3 bases, with 10 bases between the two germline ends. Input material: PBMCs. This chain links TRBV23-1 with TRBJ1-4; D gene unclear. TRBV23-1 is an open reading frame whose function is uncertain. This TCR came from a man aged 25-45 years in good health and CMV-seropositive. The CDR3 DNA reads TGCGCCAGCAGTCAACGAGATGAGGCTAATGAAAAACTGTTTTTT. This translates into CASSQRDEANEKLFF.